Each of the 12 T cell receptor beta chains below was sequenced from the same sample in a study of T cells after yellow fever vaccination. TCRdb fed the 5' RACE reads into MiXCR, producing one record per CDR3 protein. Of some 670,000 distinct CDR3 sequences listed, approximately 13% are singletons. The sample consisted of PBMCs, taken on the day of the yellow fever booster vaccination. These receptors were obtained from a man aged 30 to 39 who received the YFV17D yellow fever vaccine.

This clonotype was seen only a few times. CDR3: CASSLVVGTSGSLTDTQYF. The CDR3 DNA reads TGTGCCAGCAGCTTGGTGGTCGGGACTAGCGGGAGCCTCACAGATACGCAGTATTTT. The chain uses TRBV5-4 and TRBJ2-3; the match to TRBD2 covers 14 bases. Germline CDR1 reads SGHNT; CDR2 reads YYREEE (reference sequence). V trimming: 0 bases; J trimming: 2 bases; junction bases outside the gene matches: 8. The CDR3 sequence is 19 residues long.

This clonotype was seen a few times. The V gene is TRBV7-8, the J gene TRBJ1-4, with D maybe TRBD1 (6 bases). Between the trimmed V and J ends, which lost 8 bases and 7 bases, there was a span of 17 bases. The CDR3 has 14 amino acids. The germline CDR1 and CDR2 sequences are SGHVS and FQNEAQ. The CDR3 DNA sequence: TGTGCCAGCTCGGCGGGGCAGGGGAGTGAAAAACTGTTTTTT. As protein: CASSAGQGSEKLFF. Combining the CDR3 with reference TRBV7-8 and TRBJ1-4 gives the whole variable domain GAGVSQSPRYKVAKRGQDVALRCDPISGHVSLFWYQQALGQGPEFLTYFQNEAQLDKSGLPSDRFFAERPEGSVSTLKIQRTQQEDSAVYLCASSAGQGSEKLFFGSGTQLSVL.

The sample holds a few counts of this clonotype. The genes are TRBV5-5 and TRBJ2-7, with 12 bases aligning to TRBD2. The CDR3 contains 14 residues. Looked up from germline, CDR1 is SGHKS and CDR2 is YYEKEE (reference sequence). The ends lost 2 bases at V and 5 bases at J; junction bases unmatched: 2. The CDR3 DNA reads TGTGCCAGCAGCTTTGGACTAGCGGGAAACGAGCAGTACTTC. It translates to CASSFGLAGNEQYF. The full variable domain, in which reference TRBV5-5 and TRBJ2-7 provide the parts outside the CDR3, is DAGVTQSPTHLIKTRGQQVTLRCSPISGHKSVSWYQQVLGQGPQFIFQYYEKEERGRGNFPDRFSARQFPNYSSELNVNALLLGDSALYLCASSFGLAGNEQYFGPGTRLTVT.

This chain uses TRBV6-2 or TRBV6-3 with TRBJ2-7; TRBD2 matches at 13 bases. The CDR3 extends over 18 amino acids. Germline V CDR1 and CDR2: MNHEY, SVGEGT. Trimming cost V 6 bases and J 2 bases; bases outside gene matches: 13. The DNA of the CDR3 is TGTGCCAGCAGCCCGACCCGAGGACTAGCGGGAGTGGCCTACGAGCAGTACTTC. Residues: CASSPTRGLAGVAYEQYF.

Concerning this clonotype itself: Compared with germline, one end of the junction differs, possibly owing to a read error. This chain links TRBV14 with TRBJ2-1; D gene unclear. The CDR3 extends over 14 amino acids. Per the germline V gene, CDR1 is SGHDN and CDR2 is FVKESK. The CDR3 loop is CASSQRISYNELFF. CDR3 nucleotide sequence: TGTGCCAGCAGCCAACGGATCTCCTACAATGAGCTGTTCTTC.

This clonotype has just a few counts. CDR3 DNA sequence: TGTGCCAGCAGTTGGGACAGGTTTGGGACCGGGGAGCTGTTTTTT. Translating it yields CASSWDRFGTGELFF. The chain couples TRBV6-2 or TRBV6-3 to TRBJ2-2; 8 nucleotides agree with TRBD1. The CDR3 length is 15 residues. Germline values: CDR1 MNHEY, CDR2 SVGEGT. V lost 4 bases, J lost 5 bases, and 6 bases stayed unmatched.

The rearrangement links TRBV20-1 to TRBJ2-7; TRBD1 matches at 7 bases. Germline V gives CDR1 DFQATT, CDR2 SNEGSKA (reference sequence). J gave up 0 bases and V 5 bases, and 7 bases lay outside the gene matches. CDR3 length: 14 residues. The CDR3 here is CSASGTDSSYEQYF. The DNA for the CDR3 is TGCAGTGCTTCCGGGACAGACAGCTCCTACGAGCAGTACTTC.

The chain combines TRBV7-9 with TRBJ2-1, with a tentative D call TRBD2 (5 bases). Germline V gene data show CDR1 as SEHNR and CDR2 as FQNEAQ (reference sequence). With 8 bases removed from V and 0 bases from J, the gap between germline ends came to 8 bases. This CDR3 contains 13 residues. The CDR3 protein is CASGLRSYNEQFF. Written as DNA, the CDR3 is TGTGCCAGCGGACTCCGCTCCTACAATGAGCAGTTCTTC.

The J gene is TRBJ2-3, the V gene TRBV20-1; TRBD2 matches 9 bases. Germline values: CDR1 DFQATT, CDR2 SNEGSKA (reference sequence). With 2 bases clipped from V and 4 bases from J, the junction kept 7 bases outside the gene matches. The CDR3 length is 15 residues. CDR3 coding DNA: TGCAGTGCTAGAATAGCGGGAGTTGGGCCAGATACGCAGTATTTT. Translating it yields CSARIAGVGPDTQYF.

The J gene is TRBJ2-2, the V gene TRBV7-3, with unresolved D. Germline lookup yields CDR1 SGHTA and CDR2 FQGTGA. This CDR3 has 13 residues. Trimming stripped 5 bases from V and 6 bases from J, with 10 bases between. For the CDR3, the DNA is TGTGCCAGCAGCATCTCCCCCCCCGGGGAGCTGTTTTTT. It encodes CASSISPPGELFF. The full variable domain, completed using reference TRBV7-3 and TRBJ2-2, is GAGVSQTPSNKVTEKGKYVELRCDPISGHTALYWYRQSLGQGPEFLIYFQGTGAADDSGLPNDRFFAVRPEGSVSTLKIQRTERGDSAVYLCASSISPPGELFFGEGSRLTVL.

The V call is TRBV5-1, the J call TRBJ2-2; D is perhaps TRBD2 (6 bases). Germline CDR1 is SGHRS and CDR2 is YFSETQ. Trimming removed 4 bases from V and 5 bases from J, with 15 bases in between. The CDR3 contains 15 residues. This CDR3 is CASSGSGVGTGELFF. CDR3 DNA: TGCGCCAGCAGCGGGTCGGGAGTCGGGACCGGGGAGCTGTTTTTT.

This clonotype was detected only a few times. CDR3 sequence: CASSYTSGSRNEQFF. In DNA form, the CDR3 reads TGTGCCAGCAGTTACACTAGCGGGAGTAGAAATGAGCAGTTCTTC. The genes are TRBV27 and TRBJ2-1; 11 bases fit TRBD2. This CDR3 is 15 amino acids long. In germline, CDR1 is MNHEY, CDR2 SMNVEV (reference sequence). J was trimmed by 7 bases and V by 4 bases; bases with no gene match: 6.